The next 9 T cell receptor beta chains were all read from a single sample in a study of T cell repertoires in cytomegalovirus infection (dated by TCRdb to between 2019 and 2020). Reads for this sample came from an Illumina HiSeq 1500. Clones were called with MiXCR by TCRdb after fastp trimmed the public reads at Q25, and only in-frame beta chains were retained. CDR3 protein sequences are deduplicated, and each keeps its most common genes and DNA. The sample table shows tens of thousands of distinct CDR3 sequences, and more than 3% are seen once. Less than 25% of the sample goes to the ten largest clones. Specimen: PBMCs. The receptors were sampled from a human donor in good health (CMV status not recorded). Some clones in this sample may be carry-over from other donors' samples.

This clonotype was counted many times. This chain links TRBV6-2 or TRBV6-3 with TRBJ2-1; 11 positions agree with TRBD2. The CDR3 has 19 residues. V gave up 2 bases and J gave up 6 bases; unmatched junction bases: 15. Germline V CDR1 and CDR2: MNHEY, SVGEGT. CDR3 nucleotides: TGTGCCAGCAGTTACATCATAGGAGGTAGCGGGAGGGCTTCCAATGAGCAGTTCTTC. Amino acid sequence: CASSYIIGGSGRASNEQFF.

This clonotype has at least ten counts. The gene calls are TRBV2 and TRBJ2-7, with TRBD1 as a possible D gene (6 bases). This CDR3 region has 15 residues. Trimming shortened V by 5 bases and J by 2 bases, and 16 bases separated the two germline ends. The V gene's germline CDR1 is SNHLY and CDR2 FYNNEI. CDR3 bases: TGTGCCAGCAGTTTCGACAGGTTCCCTACCTACGAGCAGTACTTC. Translation: CASSFDRFPTYEQYF.

This clonotype was detected many times. The chain couples TRBV7-9 to TRBJ2-3; 12 bases are shared with TRBD2. V gave up 5 bases and J gave up 4 bases; unmatched junction bases: 7. Germline values: CDR1 SEHNR, CDR2 FQNEAQ (reference sequence). This CDR3 is 16 amino acids long. CDR3: CASSLRLAGVADTQYF. The CDR3 DNA sequence: TGTGCCAGCAGCCTAAGACTAGCGGGAGTTGCAGATACGCAGTATTTT.

With respect to this clonotype: The final CDR3 position lacks the conserved phenylalanine or tryptophan, pointing to a likely read error. This rearrangement joins TRBV10-3 to TRBJ2-1; D gene unclear. Per the germline V gene, CDR1 is ENHRY and CDR2 is SYGVKD. The CDR3 has 16 amino acids. V shed 0 bases and J shed 0 bases, with 9 bases lying between them. The DNA of the CDR3 is TGTGCCATCAGTGAGTCCGACTGGGACTCCTACAATGAGCAGTTCGTC. Translation gives CAISESDWDSYNEQFV.

This clonotype was seen at least ten times. V gene TRBV20-1 combines with J gene TRBJ1-1, with D uncertain. The germline V and J ends were trimmed by 7 bases and 4 bases, with 10 bases remaining between them. Germline assignment: CDR1 DFQATT and CDR2 SNEGSKA (reference sequence). The CDR3 contains 11 residues. The CDR3, as DNA: TGCAGTGTGTCTCGGGGCACTGAAGCTTTCTTT. This translates into CSVSRGTEAFF.

In its sample, this clonotype was seen many times. The chain is built from TRBV6-6 and TRBJ2-5; TRBD1 might be the D (6 bases). Germline lookup yields CDR1 MNHNY and CDR2 SVGAGI (reference sequence). The CDR3 contains 14 residues. Trimming pared 6 bases from V and 2 bases from J, leaving 13 bases between. The CDR3 protein is CASREQGRQETQYF. CDR3 nucleotide sequence: TGTGCCAGCAGGGAACAGGGACGTCAAGAGACCCAGTACTTC.

At least ten counts were recorded for this clonotype. The chain couples TRBV11-2 to TRBJ1-4; 9 nucleotides agree with TRBD1. Germline trimming cut 1 base from V and 12 bases from J; bases unmatched to any gene: 12. The germline CDR1 and CDR2 sequences are SGHAT and FQNNGV. This CDR3 is built from 16 residues. The CDR3: CASSLVSQGATGELFF. As DNA, the CDR3 is TGTGCCAGCAGCTTAGTCTCACAGGGGGCCACGGGAGAACTGTTTTTT.

This clonotype was counted at least ten times. The V and J genes are TRBV4-1 and TRBJ1-1, with D uncertain. Germline loops: CDR1 MGHRA, CDR2 YSYEKL. The V and J ends lost 2 bases and 1 base respectively, with 8 bases between them. The CDR3 extends over 14 amino acids. Written as DNA, the CDR3 is TGCGCCAGCAGCCAATGGGTTGGGAACACTGAAGCTTTCTTT. It codes for CASSQWVGNTEAFF.

The V call is TRBV7-2, the J call TRBJ2-5; D remains unclear. Trimming shortened V by 2 bases and J by 4 bases, and 11 bases separated the two germline ends. This CDR3 comprises 14 residues. The germline V gene encodes CDR1 SGHTA and CDR2 FQGNSA. DNA for the CDR3: TGTGCCAGCAGCTTATCGGACCAAGTAGAGACCCAGTACTTC. Amino acids: CASSLSDQVETQYF.